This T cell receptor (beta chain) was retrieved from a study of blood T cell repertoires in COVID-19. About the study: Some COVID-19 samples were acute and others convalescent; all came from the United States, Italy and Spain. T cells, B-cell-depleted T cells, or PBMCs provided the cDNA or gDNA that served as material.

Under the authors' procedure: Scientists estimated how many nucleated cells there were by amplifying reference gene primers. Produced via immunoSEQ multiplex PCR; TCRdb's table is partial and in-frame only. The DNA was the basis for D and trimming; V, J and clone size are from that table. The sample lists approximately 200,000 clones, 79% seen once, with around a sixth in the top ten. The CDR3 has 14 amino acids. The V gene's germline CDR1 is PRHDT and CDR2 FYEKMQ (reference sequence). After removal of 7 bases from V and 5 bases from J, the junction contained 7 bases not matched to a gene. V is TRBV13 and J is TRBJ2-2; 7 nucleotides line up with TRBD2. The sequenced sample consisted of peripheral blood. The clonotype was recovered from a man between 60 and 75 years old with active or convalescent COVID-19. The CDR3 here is CASKRGSGTGELFF. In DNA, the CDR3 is TGTGCCAGCAAACGCGGGAGTGGTACCGGGGAGCTGTTTTTT.